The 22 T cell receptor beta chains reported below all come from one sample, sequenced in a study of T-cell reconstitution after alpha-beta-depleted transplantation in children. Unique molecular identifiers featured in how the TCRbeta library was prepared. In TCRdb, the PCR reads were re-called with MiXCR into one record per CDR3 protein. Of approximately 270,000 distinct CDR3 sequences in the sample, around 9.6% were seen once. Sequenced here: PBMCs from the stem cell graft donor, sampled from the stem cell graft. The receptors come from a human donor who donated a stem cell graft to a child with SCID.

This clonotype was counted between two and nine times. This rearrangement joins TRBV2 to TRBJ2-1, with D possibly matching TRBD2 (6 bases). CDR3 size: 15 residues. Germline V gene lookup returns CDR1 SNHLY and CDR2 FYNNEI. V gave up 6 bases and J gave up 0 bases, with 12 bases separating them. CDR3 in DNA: TGTGCCAGCAGGAGGGACTTTAGCTCCTACAATGAGCAGTTCTTC. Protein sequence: CASRRDFSSYNEQFF.

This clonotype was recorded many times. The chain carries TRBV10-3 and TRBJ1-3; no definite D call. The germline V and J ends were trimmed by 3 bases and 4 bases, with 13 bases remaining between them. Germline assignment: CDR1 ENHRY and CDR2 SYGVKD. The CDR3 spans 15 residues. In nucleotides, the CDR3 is TGTGCCATCAGTGATGGTTTGACGGGCGGAAACACCATATATTTT. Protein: CAISDGLTGGNTIYF.

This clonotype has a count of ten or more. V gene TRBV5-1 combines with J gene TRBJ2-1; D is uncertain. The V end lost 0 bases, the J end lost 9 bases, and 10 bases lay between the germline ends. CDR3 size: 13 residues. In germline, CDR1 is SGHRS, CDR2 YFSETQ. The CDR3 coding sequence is TGCGCCAGCAGCTTGGTGCGCGACGGTGAGCAGTTCTTC. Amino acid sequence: CASSLVRDGEQFF.

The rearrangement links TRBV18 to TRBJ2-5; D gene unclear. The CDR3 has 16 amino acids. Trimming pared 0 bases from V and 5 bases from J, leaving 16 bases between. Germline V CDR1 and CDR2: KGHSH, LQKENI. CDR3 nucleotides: TGTGCCAGCTCACCACCCCTGGGCCGAGCGCAGGAGACCCAGTACTTC. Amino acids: CASSPPLGRAQETQYF.

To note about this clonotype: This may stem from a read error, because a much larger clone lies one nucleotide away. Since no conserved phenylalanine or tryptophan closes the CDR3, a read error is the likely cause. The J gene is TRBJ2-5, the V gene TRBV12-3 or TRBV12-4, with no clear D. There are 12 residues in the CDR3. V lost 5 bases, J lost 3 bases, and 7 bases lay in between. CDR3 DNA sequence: TGTGCCAGCAGTAGAGCCAAAGAGACCCAGTACTCC. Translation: CASSRAKETQYS.

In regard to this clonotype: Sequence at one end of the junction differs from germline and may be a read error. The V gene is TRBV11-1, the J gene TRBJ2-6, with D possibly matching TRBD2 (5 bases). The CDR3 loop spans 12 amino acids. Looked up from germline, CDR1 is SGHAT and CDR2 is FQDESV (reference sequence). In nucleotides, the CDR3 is TGTGCCAGCAGCTTAGCAAGAAGCGGAGTGGCTTTC. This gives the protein CASSLARSGVAF.

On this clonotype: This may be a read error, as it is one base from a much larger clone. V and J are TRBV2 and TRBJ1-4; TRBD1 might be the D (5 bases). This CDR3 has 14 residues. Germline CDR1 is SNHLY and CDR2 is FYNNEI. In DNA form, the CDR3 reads TGTGCCAGCATCTACCCCGGGGCTAATGAAAAAATGTTTTTT. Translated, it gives CASIYPGANEKMFF.

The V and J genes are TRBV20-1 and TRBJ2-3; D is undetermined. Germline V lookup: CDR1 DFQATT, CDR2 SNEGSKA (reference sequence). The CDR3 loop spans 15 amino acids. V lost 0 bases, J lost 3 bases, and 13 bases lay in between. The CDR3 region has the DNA TGCAGTGCTAGAGACTGGAGACTTATGACAGATACGCAGTATTTT. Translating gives CSARDWRLMTDTQYF.

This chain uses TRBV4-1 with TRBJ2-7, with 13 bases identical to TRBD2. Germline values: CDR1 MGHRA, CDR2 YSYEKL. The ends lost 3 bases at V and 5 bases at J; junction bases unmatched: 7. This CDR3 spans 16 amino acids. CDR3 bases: TGCGCCAGCAGCCACCCCAGGACTAGCGGGGGTCACGAGCAGTACTTC. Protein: CASSHPRTSGGHEQYF.

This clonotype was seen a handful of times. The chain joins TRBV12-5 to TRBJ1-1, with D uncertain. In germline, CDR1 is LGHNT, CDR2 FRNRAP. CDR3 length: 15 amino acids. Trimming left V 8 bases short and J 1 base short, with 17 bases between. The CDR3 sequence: CASHRPETGNTEAFF. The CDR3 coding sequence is TGTGCTAGTCATAGGCCCGAAACGGGGAACACTGAAGCTTTCTTT.

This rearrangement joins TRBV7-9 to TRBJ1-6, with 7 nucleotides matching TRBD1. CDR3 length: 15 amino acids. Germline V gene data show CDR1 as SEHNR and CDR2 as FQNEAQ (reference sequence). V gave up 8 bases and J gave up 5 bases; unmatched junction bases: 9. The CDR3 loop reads CASQRQGMDNSPLHF. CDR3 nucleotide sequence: TGTGCCAGCCAGAGACAGGGAATGGATAATTCACCCCTCCACTTT.

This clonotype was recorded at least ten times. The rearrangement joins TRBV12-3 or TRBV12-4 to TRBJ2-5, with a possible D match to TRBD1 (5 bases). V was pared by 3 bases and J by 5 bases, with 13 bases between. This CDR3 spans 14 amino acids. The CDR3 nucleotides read TGTGCCAGCAGTTTGCAGGGTGTTAAGGAGACCCAGTACTTC. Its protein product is CASSLQGVKETQYF.

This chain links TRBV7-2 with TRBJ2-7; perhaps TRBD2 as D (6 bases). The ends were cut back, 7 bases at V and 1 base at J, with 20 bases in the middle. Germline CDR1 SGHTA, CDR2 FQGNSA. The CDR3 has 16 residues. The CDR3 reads CASTPTRRGWSYEQYF. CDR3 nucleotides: TGTGCCAGCACCCCGACGCGTCGGGGGTGGTCCTACGAGCAGTACTTC.

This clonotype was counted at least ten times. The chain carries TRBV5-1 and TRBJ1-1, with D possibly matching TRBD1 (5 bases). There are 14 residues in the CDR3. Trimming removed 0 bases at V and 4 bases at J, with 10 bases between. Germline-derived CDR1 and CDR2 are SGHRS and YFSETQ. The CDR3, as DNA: TGCGCCAGCAGCTTGGGGGGGTCGGCCACTGAAGCTTTCTTT. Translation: CASSLGGSATEAFF.

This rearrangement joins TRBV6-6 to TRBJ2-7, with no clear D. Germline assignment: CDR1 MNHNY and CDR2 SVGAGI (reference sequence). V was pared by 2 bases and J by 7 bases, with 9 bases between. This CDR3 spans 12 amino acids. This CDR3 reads CASSYNLREQYF. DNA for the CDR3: TGTGCCAGCAGTTACAATTTACGGGAGCAGTACTTC.

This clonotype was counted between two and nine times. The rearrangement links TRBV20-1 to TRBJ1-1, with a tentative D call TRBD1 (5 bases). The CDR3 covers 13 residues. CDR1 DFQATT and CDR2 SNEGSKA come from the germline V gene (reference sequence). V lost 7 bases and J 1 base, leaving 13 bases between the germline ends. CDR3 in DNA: TGCAGTGTTTTAATGACAGAGAACACTGAAGCTTTCTTT. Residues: CSVLMTENTEAFF.

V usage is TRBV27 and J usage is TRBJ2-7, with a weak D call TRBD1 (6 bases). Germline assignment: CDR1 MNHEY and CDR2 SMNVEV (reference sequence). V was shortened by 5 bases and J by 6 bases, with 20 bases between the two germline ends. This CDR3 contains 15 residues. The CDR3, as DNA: TGTGCCAGCAGTCCAAGGACAGTTTGGGGGTCCGAGCAGTACTTC. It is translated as CASSPRTVWGSEQYF.

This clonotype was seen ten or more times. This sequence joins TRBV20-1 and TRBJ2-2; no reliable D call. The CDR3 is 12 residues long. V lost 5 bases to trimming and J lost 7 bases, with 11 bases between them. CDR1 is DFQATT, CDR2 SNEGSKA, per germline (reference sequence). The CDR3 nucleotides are TGCAGTGCTCGCGAGACCCTCGGGGAGCTGTTTTTT. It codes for CSARETLGELFF.

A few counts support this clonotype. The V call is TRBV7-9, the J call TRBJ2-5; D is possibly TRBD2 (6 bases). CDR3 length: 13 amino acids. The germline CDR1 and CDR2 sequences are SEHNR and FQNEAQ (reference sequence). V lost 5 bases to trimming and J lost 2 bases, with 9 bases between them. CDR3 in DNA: TGTGCCAGCAGCGGGGACTGGCAAGAGACCCAGTACTTC. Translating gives CASSGDWQETQYF.

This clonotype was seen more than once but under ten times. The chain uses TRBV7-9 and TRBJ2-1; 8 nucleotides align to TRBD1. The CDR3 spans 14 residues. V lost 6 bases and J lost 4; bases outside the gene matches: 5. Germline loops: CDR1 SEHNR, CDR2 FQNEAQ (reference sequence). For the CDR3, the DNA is TGTGCCAGCAGAAGGGACAGGCCTTACAATGAGCAGTTCTTC. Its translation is CASRRDRPYNEQFF.

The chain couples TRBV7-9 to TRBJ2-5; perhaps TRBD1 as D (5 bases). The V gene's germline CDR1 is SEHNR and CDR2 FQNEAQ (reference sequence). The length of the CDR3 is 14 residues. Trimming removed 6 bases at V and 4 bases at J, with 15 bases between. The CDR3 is CASRNRSQGETQYF. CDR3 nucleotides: TGTGCCAGCAGAAACCGGTCGCAGGGAGAGACCCAGTACTTC.

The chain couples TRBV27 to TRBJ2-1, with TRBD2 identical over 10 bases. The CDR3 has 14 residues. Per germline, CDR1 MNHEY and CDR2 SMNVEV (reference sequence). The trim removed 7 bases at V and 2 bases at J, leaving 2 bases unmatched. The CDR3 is CASTSGGPYNEQFF. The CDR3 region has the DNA TGTGCCAGCACTAGCGGGGGTCCCTACAATGAGCAGTTCTTC.